The entry below describes one T cell receptor (beta chain). The target of this receptor is not known. Base quality data are lacking; no much larger clone is found one base away. Including the terminal cysteine and phenylalanine, the CDR3 comprises 13 residues. Of all the DNA, just the CDR3 is kept, 39 bases in frame from base 1. The germline V gene (reference sequence) supplies CDR1 MNHEY and CDR2 SMNVEV. This entry comes from a study of cytomegalovirus exposure and HLA in healthy donors (dated 2017 in TCRdb). Looking at the study overall: In an earlier analysis of approximately 500 of the donors, 276 Gb of sequence data and 117 million unique TCR beta sequences from 150 million to 200 million T cells were reported. An early release covering about 600 HLA-typed donors comprised 250 to 350 gigabases of sequencing data and around 85 million unique TCR sequences. Of the 300 to 500 genotyped donors, 80% to 90% were placed in the genetic ancestry cluster associated with self-reported Caucasian donors. The study aimed to test whether signatures of past pathogen exposure could be identified by cataloging public T cell receptors. The study profiled the T cell repertoires of around 700 subjects by immunosequencing and related them to cytomegalovirus serostatus. In addition to the first cohort of around 670 subjects, a separate validation cohort of 120 different subjects was used. High-throughput TCR immunosequencing, statistical association of individual TCRs with disease status, and machine learning were combined to predict cytomegalovirus infection status. To study patterns of TCR occurrence, a later analysis re-analyzed previously published TCR beta repertoires from 600 to 750 donors and added high-resolution HLA genotyping. Rather than drawing on any new phenotypic data, the later analysis identified candidate immune exposures from TCR beta sequences and the way those sequences occurred across donors. In an earlier analysis of over 550 of the donors, high-throughput TCR beta sequencing was used to judge whether each TCR beta V gene segment behaved as functional or pseudogenic. Donor age, sex, ethnicity and CMV serostatus were compiled together with the repertoire data. A later genetic analysis took genome-wide SNP genotypes for about 55% of the roughly 670 donors and used that subset as a discovery cohort. Every discovery cohort repertoire had been produced on one sequencing platform. HLA typing included class I and class II loci at four-digit resolution. Typing coverage varied by locus: roughly 620-640 donors for A, B, C, DRB1 and DQB1; more than 500 for DQA1; more than 600 for DPA1; some 470 for DPB1. Roughly five DR-DQ haplotypes were treated as single units for association and clustering because of strong linkage in the cohort. Among about 400 genotyped donors of the cohort, an average of approximately 240,000 unique TCR beta nucleotide sequences was sequenced per donor, of which roughly 18% were non-productive.

What the research found in general, with its limitations: Specific HLA alleles were associated with some 15,000 TCR beta sequences at a false discovery rate of 0.05 in a later analysis. A later analysis reported that several top co-occurrence clusters appeared linked to parvovirus B19, influenza, CMV and Epstein-Barr virus. In both the original and validation cohorts, the classifier was reported to diagnose cytomegalovirus status with high specificity and sensitivity. According to a later analysis, most CMV-associated TCR beta chains appeared to be HLA-restricted, and the HLA associations seemed to be driven largely by CMV exposure. It was suggested by the authors that the approach could potentially be generalized to other disease states and immunological phenotypes. Roughly uniform sequencing depth across donors was assumed in presence/absence analyses, although this assumption may not hold. An association between a missense DCLRE1C variant and V-gene and J-gene trimming of TCR beta chains was found in a later genetic analysis and replicated in an independent cohort. When HLA alleles, especially DR and DQ, strongly co-occurred, TCR associations were difficult to assign to individual alleles. The cohort was sequenced for TCR beta chains only, and without alpha or paired-chain data the features that could be detected were limited. A further reported finding was that TCR beta sequences accurately predicted the HLA-A and HLA-B alleles for most subjects in the first cohort. Most TCR sequences were seen in very few donors, while some public TCRs were found in many individuals. In a later analysis, HLA-associated TCR beta chains were found to be more clonally expanded and to have lower generation probabilities than equally common non-associated chains. A group of highly shared sequence variants was considered likely to be a technical artifact of the sequencing pipeline. Because HLA typing was unavailable for some donors at each locus, only the typed subset was used in association tests. In a later genetic analysis, fewer N-insertions in productive TCRs were reported among donors in an Asian-associated ancestry cluster than the approximately 710-donor mean. The only immune exposure information available for the cohort was CMV serostatus. The earlier analysis of about 600 of the donors excluded approximately 17 rarely observed V segments, including chromosome 9 orphons, because counts were too low. Linkage disequilibrium might explain the correlated functional status among segregating V segments, but an unknown experimental factor could not be ruled out. According to a later analysis, TCR association rates differed among HLA loci, with DRB1 alleles showing the most associated TCRs and HLA-C alleles showing the fewest. Because the 87-base-pair reads could not distinguish some IMGT-functional V segments, including TRBV6-2 and TRBV6-3, those segments were excluded. Three of the identified cytomegalovirus-associated TCR beta chains were confirmed in vitro to be specific for cytomegalovirus antigens. Broadly in line with IMGT annotations, most TCR beta V segments showed up in productive rearrangements about 87% or about 30% of the time in an earlier analysis of several hundred of the donors. The study listed 164 TCR beta chains as associated with cytomegalovirus.

The method behind the library was the immunoSEQ multiplex PCR assay. For the multiplex PCR, a mixture combining 60 forward primers for TCR Vbeta segments and 13 reverse primers for TCR Jbeta segments was used. The CDR3 region of rearranged TCR beta genes was amplified from genomic DNA by a multiplex PCR assay. Amplified TCR beta libraries were sequenced as 87-base-pair reads on the Illumina HiSeq System. As for how the authors treated the data: Across the 500 to 750 repertoires, a later analysis counted 80 million or so unique TCR beta chains, roughly 11 million of which were shared by at least two donors. To remove PCR and sequencing errors, raw reads were error-corrected and collapsed into unique sequences using a nearest-neighbor algorithm that merged closely related sequences. Alignment of CDR3 sequences to IMGT reference sequences was used to assign V, D and J gene segments. For a sequence to be retained, a match of at least six nucleotides to both a V gene segment and a J gene segment was required. A rearrangement counted as productive if the CDR3 had no stop codons and remained in frame with V and J, and every other rearrangement counted as non-productive. CDR3 was defined by IMGT convention, running from the second conserved V-encoded cysteine to the conserved J-encoded phenylalanine. Sequences without an unambiguous match to a single V gene segment were excluded from the earlier analysis of about 640 of the donors. An earlier analysis of several hundred of the donors classified V segments as functional when productive rearrangements were above 56.7% and as segregating when the standard deviation between donors was above 5%. A statistical classification framework was built to diagnose cytomegalovirus status from the catalog of TCR beta chain sequences. V and J gene assignment, in a later analysis, came from comparing TCR nucleotide sequences with IMGT/GENE-DB human TR gene sequences. A later analysis assigned CDR3 sequences and most-parsimonious VDJ recombination scenarios with the TCRdist pipeline. In a later analysis, each TCR beta chain was defined by its CDR3 amino acid sequence together with its V-gene family, and reads lacking a unique V-gene family were excluded. In a later analysis, a few hundred highly shared, low-generation-probability nucleotide sequences were removed to address suspected cross-contamination and a sequencing artifact. In a later analysis, a clonal expansion index for each public chain was calculated from normalized within-repertoire ranks of inferred template counts. In a later analysis, generation probabilities were computed using a VDJ recombination model fitted to out-of-frame rearrangements, and the results were checked against IGoR. In a later analysis, hypergeometric tests were used to score TCR-TCR, TCR-HLA and TCR-CMV co-occurrence, with a repertoire-size bias correction applied to TCR pairs. A later analysis estimated false discovery rates by permuting HLA or CMV assignments 20 times. In a later analysis, co-occurring TCRs were grouped using DBSCAN, and TCRdist sequence similarity was added for clustering within HLA-allele-positive subsets. Repertoires with fewer than 30,000 or more than 120,000 public chains were left out of co-occurrence clustering, as were five repertoires with anomalous nucleotide sharing. TCRdb retrieved this table from immuneACCESS and kept in-frame rearrangements only. Not all clones are present; in checked studies, unresolved V genes account for under half, and no reason is known for the remainder. V and J calls and clone size are given by that table; D and trimming were obtained from the DNA. The sample table holds roughly 170,000 clones, of which approximately 84% were seen once. The top ten hold 1% of the sample.

In total, around 600 healthy bone marrow donors made up the cohort. At the time of sampling, all cohort members were nominally healthy, though unrecorded immune exposures were likely present. The donor was CMV seronegative and belonged to the group of roughly 330 seronegative cohort members. Each donor provided a peripheral blood sample, and peripheral blood mononuclear cells were used for TCR beta sequencing. The Qiagen DNeasy Blood Extraction Kit was used to extract genomic DNA from the blood cell samples. The TCR sequence derives from a man younger than 45 in good health and CMV-seronegative. This receptor chain uses TRBV27 and TRBJ2-5, with a weak D call of TRBD1 (6 bases match). The J call is uncertain, as TRBJ2-7 better fits the DNA end. Sequencing was carried out using PBMCs. The DNA sequence is TGTGCCAGCTCAAACAGGGAATCCTACGAGCAGTACTTC. This sequence encodes CASSNRESYEQYF.